This entry is about one T cell receptor (beta chain). This entry belongs to a study of T cell changes during pregnancy in multiple sclerosis. Clones were sequenced by immunoSEQ multiplex PCR, and TCRdb holds only the in-frame ones, with some missing. The table records roughly 39,000 clones, about 90% of them present only once. Trimming left V 2 bases short and J 0 bases short, with 13 bases between. The CDR3 covers 16 residues. Germline lookup yields CDR1 KGHSH and CDR2 LQKENI. This clonotype was sampled from a female donor with multiple sclerosis, enrolled in a pregnancy study. This chain joins TRBV18 and TRBJ1-1; D call uncertain. The input for sequencing was CD4+ T cells from peripheral blood mononuclear cells, taken before pregnancy. CDR3 DNA: TGTGCCAGCTCACCAAAGGTATACAGCCTGAACACTGAAGCTTTCTTT. Translated: CASSPKVYSLNTEAFF.